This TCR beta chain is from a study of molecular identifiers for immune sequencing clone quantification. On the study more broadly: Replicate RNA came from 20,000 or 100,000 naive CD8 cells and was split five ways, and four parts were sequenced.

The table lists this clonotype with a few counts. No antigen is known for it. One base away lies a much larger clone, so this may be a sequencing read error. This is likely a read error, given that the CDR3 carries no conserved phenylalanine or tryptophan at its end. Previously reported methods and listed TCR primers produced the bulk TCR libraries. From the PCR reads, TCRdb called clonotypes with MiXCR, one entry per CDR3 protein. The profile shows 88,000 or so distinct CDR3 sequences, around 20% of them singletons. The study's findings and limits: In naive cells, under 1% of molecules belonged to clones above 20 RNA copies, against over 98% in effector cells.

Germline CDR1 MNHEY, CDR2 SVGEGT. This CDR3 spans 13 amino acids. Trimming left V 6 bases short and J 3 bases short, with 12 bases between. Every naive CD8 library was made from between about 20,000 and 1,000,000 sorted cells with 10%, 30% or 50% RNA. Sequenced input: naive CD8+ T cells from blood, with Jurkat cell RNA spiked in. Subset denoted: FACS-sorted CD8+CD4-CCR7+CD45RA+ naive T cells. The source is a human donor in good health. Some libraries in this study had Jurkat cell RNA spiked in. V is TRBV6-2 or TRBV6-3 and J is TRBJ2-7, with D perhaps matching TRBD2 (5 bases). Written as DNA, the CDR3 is TGTGCCAGCAGCCCCGGGGTGATCTACGAGCAGTACTTA. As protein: CASSPGVIYEQYL.